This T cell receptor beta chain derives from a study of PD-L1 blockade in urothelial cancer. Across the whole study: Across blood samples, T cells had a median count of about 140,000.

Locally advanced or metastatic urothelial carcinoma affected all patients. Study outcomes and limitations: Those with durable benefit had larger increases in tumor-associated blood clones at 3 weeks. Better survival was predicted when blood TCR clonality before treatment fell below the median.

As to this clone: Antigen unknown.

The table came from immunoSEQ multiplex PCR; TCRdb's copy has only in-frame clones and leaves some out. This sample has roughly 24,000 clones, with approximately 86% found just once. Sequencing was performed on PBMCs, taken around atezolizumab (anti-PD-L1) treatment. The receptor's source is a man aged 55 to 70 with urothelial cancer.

In DNA, the CDR3 is TGTGCCAGCAGCGACAGGGGCGGCCAAGAGACCCAGTACTTC. It is translated as CASSDRGGQETQYF. V and J are TRBV2 and TRBJ2-5; 8 bases fit TRBD1. The CDR3 spans 14 residues. J was trimmed by 1 base and V by 6 bases; bases with no gene match: 4. Germline V gives CDR1 SNHLY, CDR2 FYNNEI.